A selection of T cell receptor beta chains follows, all from one sample in a study of blood T cell repertoires in COVID-19. TCRdb's table, derived via immunoSEQ multiplex PCR, lists solely in-frame clones and lacks some. Of some 180,000 clones in the sample, roughly four fifths were seen once. Material: peripheral blood. The receptors come from a man between 65 and 85 years old with active or convalescent COVID-19. CDR3s include the opening cysteine and the closing phenylalanine or tryptophan. The D gene is left open where the match is weak. For some rows the clone size is stated as once, few or many, or as a class when expanded; others skip it.

D: .
J: TRBJ2-6
V: TRBV19
size: .
length: 17
CDR3: CASSIAEAYSGANVLTF
DNA: TGTGCCAGTAGTATAGCGGAAGCGTACTCTGGGGCCAACGTCCTGACTTTC

D: TRBD2
J: TRBJ2-3
V: TRBV27
size: once
length: 16
CDR3: CASSRPGGGATDTQYF
DNA: TGTGCCAGCAGCCGACCGGGCGGGGGAGCAACAGATACGCAGTATTTT

D: .
J: TRBJ2-4
V: TRBV5-5
size: .
length: 12
CDR3: CASSLGRGSQSF
DNA: TGTGCCAGCAGCTTGGGCCGGGGGAGTCAAAGTTTC

D: TRBD1
J: TRBJ2-1
V: TRBV9
size: .
length: 15
CDR3: CASSAGTGDGYEQFF
DNA: TGTGCCAGCAGCGCCGGGACAGGGGATGGCTATGAGCAGTTCTTC

D: .
J: TRBJ2-1
V: TRBV25-1
size: many
length: 15
CDR3: CASSPRWRGLNEQFF
DNA: TGTGCCAGCTCCCCCCGCTGGCGGGGACTCAATGAGCAGTTCTTC

D: .
J: TRBJ2-2
V: TRBV15
size: once
length: 15
CDR3: CATSRDQMRAGELFF
DNA: TGTGCCACCAGCAGGGACCAGATGCGGGCGGGGGAGCTGTTTTTT

D: TRBD1
J: TRBJ1-4
V: TRBV10-2
size: .
length: 13
CDR3: CATGQGADEKLFF
DNA: TGCGCCACCGGACAGGGGGCTGATGAAAAACTGTTTTTT

D: .
J: TRBJ1-5
V: TRBV2
size: .
length: 15
CDR3: CASTPGTYSNQPQHF
DNA: TGTGCCAGCACCCCCGGGACATATAGCAATCAGCCCCAGCATTTT

D: TRBD2
J: TRBJ2-1
V: TRBV3-1/TRBV3-2
size: .
length: 14
CDR3: CASRRSGRVNEQFF
DNA: TGTGCCAGCAGGCGGAGCGGGAGGGTCAATGAGCAGTTCTTC

D: .
J: TRBJ1-5
V: TRBV7-8
size: .
length: 14
CDR3: CASSLVGSNQPQHF
DNA: TGTGCCAGCAGCTTAGTCGGGAGCAATCAGCCCCAGCATTTT

D: .
J: TRBJ2-3
V: TRBV7-2
size: few
length: 12
CDR3: CASSSYTDTQYF
DNA: TGTGCCAGCAGCTCTTACACAGATACGCAGTATTTT

D: TRBD1
J: TRBJ1-2
V: TRBV3-1/TRBV3-2
size: .
length: 13
CDR3: CASSLTGGDGYTF
DNA: TGTGCCAGCAGCTTGACAGGGGGGGATGGCTACACCTTC

D: .
J: TRBJ1-1
V: TRBV2
size: .
length: 13
CDR3: CATKPLLNTEAFF
DNA: TGTGCCACCAAGCCGCTATTGAACACTGAAGCTTTCTTT

D: .
J: TRBJ2-4
V: TRBV5-1
size: .
length: 14
CDR3: CASSLGQAKNIQYF
DNA: TGCGCCAGCAGCTTGGGACAGGCCAAAAACATTCAGTACTTC

D: .
J: TRBJ1-3
V: TRBV3-1/TRBV3-2
size: .
length: 18
CDR3: CASSQGPTDISGRNTIYF
DNA: TGTGCCAGCAGCCAAGGCCCTACGGACATTTCCGGAAGAAACACCATATATTTT

D: .
J: TRBJ1-2
V: TRBV18
size: .
length: 14
CDR3: CASSPEGGDYGYTF
DNA: TGTGCCAGCTCACCAGAAGGAGGGGACTATGGCTACACCTTC

D: .
J: TRBJ1-2
V: TRBV10-3
size: .
length: 15
CDR3: CAISDSWTPNYGYTF
DNA: TGTGCCATCAGTGATTCGTGGACACCAAACTATGGCTACACCTTC

D: .
J: TRBJ2-7
V: TRBV7-2
size: .
length: 12
CDR3: CASSLDNYEQYF
DNA: TGTGCCAGCAGCTTAGATAACTACGAGCAGTACTTC

D: TRBD1
J: TRBJ1-5
V: TRBV19
size: .
length: 16
CDR3: CASSLRQGRVVQPQHF
DNA: TGTGCCAGTAGTCTCCGACAGGGAAGGGTTGTCCAGCCCCAGCATTTT

D: TRBD1
J: TRBJ1-5
V: TRBV10-2
size: .
length: 15
CDR3: CASNPDRAGNQPQHF
DNA: TGCGCCAGCAATCCTGACAGGGCCGGCAATCAGCCCCAGCATTTT

D: TRBD1
J: TRBJ1-3
V: TRBV6-5
size: .
length: 15
CDR3: CASSLDRASGNTIYF
DNA: TGTGCCAGCAGTCTAGACAGGGCCTCTGGAAACACCATATATTTT

D: .
J: TRBJ2-1
V: TRBV20-1
size: .
length: 16
CDR3: CSASSSEEVLDNEQFF
DNA: TGCAGTGCTAGTTCTAGCGAGGAGGTTCTCGACAATGAGCAGTTCTTC